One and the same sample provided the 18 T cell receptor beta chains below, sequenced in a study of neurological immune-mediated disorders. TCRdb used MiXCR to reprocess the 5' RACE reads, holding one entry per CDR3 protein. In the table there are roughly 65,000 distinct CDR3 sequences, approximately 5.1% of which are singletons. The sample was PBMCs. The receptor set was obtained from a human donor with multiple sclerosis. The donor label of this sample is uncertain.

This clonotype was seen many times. The CDR3 loop is CASSSTGAWGYTF. DNA for the CDR3: TGCGCCAGCAGCTCTACAGGCGCCTGGGGCTACACCTTC. The rearrangement uses TRBV5-1 and TRBJ1-2, with a possible D match to TRBD1 (5 bases). The CDR3 contains 13 residues. Germline CDR1 is SGHRS and CDR2 is YFSETQ. V gave up 3 bases and J gave up 8 bases, with 14 bases separating them.

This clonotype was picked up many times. The CDR3 DNA reads TGTGCCAGCAGCTTAAGGGGGCCGAACACCGGGGAGCTGTTTTTT. It is translated as CASSLRGPNTGELFF. The chain couples TRBV7-8 to TRBJ2-2; 7 bases agree with TRBD1. The CDR3 is 15 amino acids. Losses at the gene ends were 2 bases for V and 0 bases for J; bases not matched to a gene: 0. From germline, CDR1 is SGHVS and CDR2 FQNEAQ.

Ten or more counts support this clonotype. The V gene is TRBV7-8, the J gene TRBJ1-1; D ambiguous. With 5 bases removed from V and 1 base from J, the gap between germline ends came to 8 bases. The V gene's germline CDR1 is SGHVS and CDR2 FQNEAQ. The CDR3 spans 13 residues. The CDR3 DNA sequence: TGTGCCAGCAGCGAACGGAGGAACACTGAAGCTTTCTTT. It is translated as CASSERRNTEAFF.

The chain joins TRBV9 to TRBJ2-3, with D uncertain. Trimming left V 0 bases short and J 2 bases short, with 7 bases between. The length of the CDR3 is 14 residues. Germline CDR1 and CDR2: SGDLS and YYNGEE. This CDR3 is CASSVDDATDTQYF. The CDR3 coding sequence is TGTGCCAGCAGCGTAGATGACGCCACAGATACGCAGTATTTT.

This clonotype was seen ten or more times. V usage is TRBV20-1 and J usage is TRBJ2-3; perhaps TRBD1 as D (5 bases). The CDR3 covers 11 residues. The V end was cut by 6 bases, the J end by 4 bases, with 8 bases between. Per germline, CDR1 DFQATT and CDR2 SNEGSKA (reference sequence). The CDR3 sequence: CSARVADTQYF. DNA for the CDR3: TGCAGTGCCAGGGTAGCAGATACGCAGTATTTT.

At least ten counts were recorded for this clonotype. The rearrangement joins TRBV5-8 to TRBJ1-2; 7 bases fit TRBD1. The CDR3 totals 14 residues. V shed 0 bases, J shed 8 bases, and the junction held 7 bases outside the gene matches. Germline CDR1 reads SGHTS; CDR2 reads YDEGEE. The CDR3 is CASSLGEGQAGYTF. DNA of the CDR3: TGTGCCAGCAGCTTGGGAGAAGGACAGGCGGGCTACACCTTC.

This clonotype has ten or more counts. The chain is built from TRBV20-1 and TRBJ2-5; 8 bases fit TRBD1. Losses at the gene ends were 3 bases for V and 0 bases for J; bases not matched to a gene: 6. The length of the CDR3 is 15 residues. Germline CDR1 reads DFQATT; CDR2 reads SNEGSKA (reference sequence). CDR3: CSASRTGTYQETQYF. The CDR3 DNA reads TGCAGTGCTAGTCGGACAGGGACGTACCAAGAGACCCAGTACTTC.

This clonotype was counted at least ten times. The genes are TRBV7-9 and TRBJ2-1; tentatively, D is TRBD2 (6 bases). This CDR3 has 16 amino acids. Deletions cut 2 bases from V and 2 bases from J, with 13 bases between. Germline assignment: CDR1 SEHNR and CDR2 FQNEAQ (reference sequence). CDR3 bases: TGTGCCAGCAGCTTATCACTAGCTGGGACCTACAATGAGCAGTTCTTC. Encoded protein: CASSLSLAGTYNEQFF.

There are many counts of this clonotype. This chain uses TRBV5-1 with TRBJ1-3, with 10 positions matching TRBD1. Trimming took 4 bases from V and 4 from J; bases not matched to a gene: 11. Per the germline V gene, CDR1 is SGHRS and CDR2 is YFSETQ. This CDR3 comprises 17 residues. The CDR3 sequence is CASSIQRQGAVGNTIYF. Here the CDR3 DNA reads TGCGCCAGCAGCATACAGCGACAGGGGGCGGTCGGAAACACCATATATTTT.

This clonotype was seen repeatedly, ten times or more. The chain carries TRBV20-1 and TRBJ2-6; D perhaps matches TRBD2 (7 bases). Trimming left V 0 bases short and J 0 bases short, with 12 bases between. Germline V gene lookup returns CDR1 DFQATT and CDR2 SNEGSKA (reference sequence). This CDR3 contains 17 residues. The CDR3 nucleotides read TGCAGTGCTAGAGATCGGGGGGCTGACTCTGGGGCCAACGTCCTGACTTTC. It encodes CSARDRGADSGANVLTF.

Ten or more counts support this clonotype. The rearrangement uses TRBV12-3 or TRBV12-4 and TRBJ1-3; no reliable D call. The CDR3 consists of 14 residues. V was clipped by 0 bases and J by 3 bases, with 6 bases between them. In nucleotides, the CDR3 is TGTGCCAGCAGTTTAGCAGGAGGTGGAAACACCATATATTTT. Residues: CASSLAGGGNTIYF.

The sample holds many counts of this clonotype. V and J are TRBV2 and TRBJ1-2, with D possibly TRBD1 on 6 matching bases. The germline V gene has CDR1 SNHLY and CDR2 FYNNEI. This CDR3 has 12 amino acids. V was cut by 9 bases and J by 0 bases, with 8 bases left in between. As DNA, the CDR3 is TGTGCCAGTCGGACAGCTAACTATGGCTACACCTTC. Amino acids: CASRTANYGYTF.

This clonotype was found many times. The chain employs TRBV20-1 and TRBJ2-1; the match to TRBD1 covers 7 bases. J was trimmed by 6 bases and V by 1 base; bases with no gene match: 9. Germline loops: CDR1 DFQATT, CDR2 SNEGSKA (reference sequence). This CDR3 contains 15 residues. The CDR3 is CSARVTGSLGNEQFF. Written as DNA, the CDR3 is TGCAGTGCTAGAGTGACAGGGTCGCTAGGCAATGAGCAGTTCTTC.

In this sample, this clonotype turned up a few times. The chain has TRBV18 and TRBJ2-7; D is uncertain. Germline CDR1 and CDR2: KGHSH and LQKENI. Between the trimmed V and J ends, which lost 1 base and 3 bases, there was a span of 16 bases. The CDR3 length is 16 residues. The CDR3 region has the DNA TGTGCCAGCTCACCACAGGCGGTAGTACCAGACTACGAGCAGTACTTC. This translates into CASSPQAVVPDYEQYF.

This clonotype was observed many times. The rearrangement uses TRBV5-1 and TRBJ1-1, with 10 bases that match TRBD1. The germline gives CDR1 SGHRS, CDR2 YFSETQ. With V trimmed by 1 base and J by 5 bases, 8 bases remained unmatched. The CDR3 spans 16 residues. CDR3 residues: CASSLQGTGAGTEAFF. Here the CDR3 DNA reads TGCGCCAGCAGCTTGCAGGGGACAGGGGCTGGGACTGAAGCTTTCTTT.

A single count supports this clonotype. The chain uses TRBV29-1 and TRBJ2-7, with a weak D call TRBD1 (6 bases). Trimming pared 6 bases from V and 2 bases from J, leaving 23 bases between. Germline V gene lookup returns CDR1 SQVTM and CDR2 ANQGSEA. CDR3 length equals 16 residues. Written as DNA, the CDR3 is TGCAGCGTCAGAAGACTTGGGACACAAAAAACCTACGAGCAGTACTTC. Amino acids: CSVRRLGTQKTYEQYF.

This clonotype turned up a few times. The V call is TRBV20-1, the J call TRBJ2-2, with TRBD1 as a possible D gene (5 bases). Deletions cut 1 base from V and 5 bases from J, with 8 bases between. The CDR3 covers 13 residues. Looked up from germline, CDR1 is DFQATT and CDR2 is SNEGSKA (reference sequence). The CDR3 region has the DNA TGCAGTGCTAGAGGGCAGGGAACCGGGGAGCTGTTTTTT. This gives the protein CSARGQGTGELFF.

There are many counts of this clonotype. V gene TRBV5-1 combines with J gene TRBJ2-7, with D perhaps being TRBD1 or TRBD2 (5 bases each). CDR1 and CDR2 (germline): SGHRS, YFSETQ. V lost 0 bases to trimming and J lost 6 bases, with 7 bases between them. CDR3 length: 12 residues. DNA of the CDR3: TGCGCCAGCAGCTTGGGGGGGAGCGAGCAGTACTTC. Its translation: CASSLGGSEQYF. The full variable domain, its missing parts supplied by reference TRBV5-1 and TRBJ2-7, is KAGVTQTPRYLIKTRGQQVTLSCSPISGHRSVSWYQQTPGQGLQFLFEYFSETQRNKGNFPGRFSGRQFSNSRSEMNVSTLELGDSALYLCASSLGGSEQYFGPGTRLTVT.